This TCR beta chain appears in the sequencing data of a study of Tregs in tolerant kidney transplant recipients. V dropped 0 bases and J dropped 4 bases, with 13 bases sitting between them. The CDR3 has 15 amino acids. From germline, CDR1 is SGHRS and CDR2 YFSETQ. Assay: immunoSEQ multiplex PCR; the TCRdb copy retains only in-frame clones and omits some. The sample holds tens of thousands of clones. Comment on this clone: The read is 3 residues too short to cover the CDR3 end, so that end is filled in from the germline J gene.

The sample here was CD4+ T cells from blood, taken before the transplant. The chain carries TRBV5-1 and TRBJ1-2, with a weak D call TRBD1 (6 bases). The TCR originated in a human donor who received a combined kidney and bone marrow transplant. The covered CDR3 bases are TGCGCCAGCAGCTTGGGTCTCGGAGGGGGCTATGGC. Amino acid sequence: CASSLGLGGGYG. The whole CDR3 region reads CASSLGLGGGYGYTF.